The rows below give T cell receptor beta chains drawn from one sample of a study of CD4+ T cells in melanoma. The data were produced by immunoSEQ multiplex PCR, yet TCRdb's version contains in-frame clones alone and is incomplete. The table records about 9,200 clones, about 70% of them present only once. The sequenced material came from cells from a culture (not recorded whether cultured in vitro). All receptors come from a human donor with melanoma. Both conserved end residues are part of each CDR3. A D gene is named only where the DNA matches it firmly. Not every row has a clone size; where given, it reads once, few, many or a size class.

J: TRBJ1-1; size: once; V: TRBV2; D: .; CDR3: CASTRWGAATEAFF; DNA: TGTGCCAGCACCCGATGGGGGGCCGCTACTGAAGCTTTCTTT
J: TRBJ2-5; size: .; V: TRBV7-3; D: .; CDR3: CASSFSSTSQETQYF; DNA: TGTGCCAGCAGCTTTTCATCGACTAGTCAAGAGACCCAGTACTTC
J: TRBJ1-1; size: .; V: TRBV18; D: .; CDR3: CASSPPQGRKDTEAFF; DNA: TGTGCCAGCTCACCTCCCCAGGGGAGGAAGGACACTGAAGCTTTCTTT
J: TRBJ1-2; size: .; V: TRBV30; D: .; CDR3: CAWSAWQGPGYTF; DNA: TGTGCCTGGAGTGCTTGGCAGGGGCCTGGCTACACCTTC
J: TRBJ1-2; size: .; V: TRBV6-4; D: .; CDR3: CASRPTGTNYGYTF; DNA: TGTGCCAGCAGGCCAACAGGAACCAACTATGGCTACACCTTC
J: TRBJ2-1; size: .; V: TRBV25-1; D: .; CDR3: CASSEFSGAYNEQFF; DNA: TGTGCCAGCAGTGAATTTTCAGGGGCCTACAATGAGCAGTTCTTC
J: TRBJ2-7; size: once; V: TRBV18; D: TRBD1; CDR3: CASSPLSSGQGAYEQYF; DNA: TGTGCCAGCTCACCCCTCTCCTCGGGACAGGGGGCCTACGAGCAGTACTTC
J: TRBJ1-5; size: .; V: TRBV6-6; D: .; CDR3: CASSLTISNQPQHF; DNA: TGTGCCAGCAGCTTGACAATTAGCAATCAGCCCCAGCATTTT
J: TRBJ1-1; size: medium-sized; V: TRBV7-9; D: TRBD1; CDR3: CASSPSDRGAFF; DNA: TGTGCCAGCAGCCCCTCGGACAGGGGGGCTTTCTTT
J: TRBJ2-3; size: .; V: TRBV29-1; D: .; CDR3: CSWLRTDTQYF; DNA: TGCAGCTGGCTCCGCACAGATACGCAGTATTTT
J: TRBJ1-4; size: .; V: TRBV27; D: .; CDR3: CASSSQGSREKLFF; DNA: TGTGCCAGCAGTTCCCAGGGATCCCGTGAAAAACTGTTTTTT
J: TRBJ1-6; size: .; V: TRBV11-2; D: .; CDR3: CASSLGGVLISPLHF; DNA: TGTGCCAGCAGCTTAGGAGGGGTTCTAATCTCACCCCTCCACTTT
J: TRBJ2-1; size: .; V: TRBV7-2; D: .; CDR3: CASSLRAGVDEQFF; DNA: TGTGCCAGCAGCTTACGGGCCGGAGTAGATGAGCAGTTCTTC
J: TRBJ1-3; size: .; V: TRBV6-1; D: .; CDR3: CASSERSRIGGNTIYF; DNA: TGTGCCAGCAGTGAAAGATCGAGAATTGGGGGAAACACCATATATTTT
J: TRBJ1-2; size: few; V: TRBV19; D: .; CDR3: CASSNGRYGYTF; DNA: TGTGCCAGTAGCAATGGGAGATATGGCTACACCTTC
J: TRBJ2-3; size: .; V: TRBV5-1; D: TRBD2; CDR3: CASSPGTSGGFTDTQYF; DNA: TGCGCCAGCAGCCCCGGGACTAGCGGGGGGTTCACAGATACGCAGTATTTT
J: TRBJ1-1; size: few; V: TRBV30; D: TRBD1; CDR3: CAWFNQPGGGSEAFF; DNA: TGTGCCTGGTTCAACCAACCAGGGGGCGGATCTGAAGCTTTCTTT
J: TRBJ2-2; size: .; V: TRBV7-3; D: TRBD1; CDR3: CASSRQGVKNTGELFF; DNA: TGTGCCAGCAGCCGACAGGGCGTTAAGAACACCGGGGAGCTGTTTTTT
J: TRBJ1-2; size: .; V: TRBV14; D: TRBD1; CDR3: CASSPQQGIGGYTF; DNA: TGTGCCAGCAGCCCACAACAGGGGATCGGAGGCTACACCTTC
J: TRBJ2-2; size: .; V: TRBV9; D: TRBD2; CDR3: CASSGGAGGNTGELFF; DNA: TGTGCCAGCAGCGGGGGAGCGGGAGGGAACACCGGGGAGCTGTTTTTT
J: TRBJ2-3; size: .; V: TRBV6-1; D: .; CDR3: CASSRVSTDTQYF; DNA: TGTGCCAGCAGCAGAGTTTCCACAGATACGCAGTATTTT
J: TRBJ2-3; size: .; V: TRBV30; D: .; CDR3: CAWSSADTQYF; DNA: TGTGCCTGGAGTTCTGCAGATACGCAGTATTTT
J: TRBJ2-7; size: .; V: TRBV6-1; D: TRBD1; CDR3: CASSQGAANYEQYF; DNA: TGTGCCAGCAGTCAGGGGGCTGCAAACTACGAGCAGTACTTC
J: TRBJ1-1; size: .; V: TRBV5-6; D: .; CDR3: CASSLGAGTPEAFF; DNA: TGTGCCAGCAGCTTGGGGGCGGGGACTCCTGAAGCTTTCTTT
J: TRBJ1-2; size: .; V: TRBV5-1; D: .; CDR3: CASSFPDSLEGYTF; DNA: TGCGCCAGCAGCTTCCCGGACAGCCTCGAGGGCTACACCTTC
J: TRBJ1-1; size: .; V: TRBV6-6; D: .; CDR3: CASRRTDTEAFF; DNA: TGTGCCAGCCGCCGGACAGACACTGAAGCTTTCTTT
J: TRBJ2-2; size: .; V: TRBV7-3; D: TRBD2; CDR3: CASGLAGGPSTGELFF; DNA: TGTGCCAGCGGCTTAGCGGGGGGGCCAAGCACCGGGGAGCTGTTTTTT
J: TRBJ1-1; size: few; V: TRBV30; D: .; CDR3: CAWSSIREGEAFF; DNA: TGTGCCTGGAGTTCTATCCGGGAAGGTGAAGCTTTCTTT